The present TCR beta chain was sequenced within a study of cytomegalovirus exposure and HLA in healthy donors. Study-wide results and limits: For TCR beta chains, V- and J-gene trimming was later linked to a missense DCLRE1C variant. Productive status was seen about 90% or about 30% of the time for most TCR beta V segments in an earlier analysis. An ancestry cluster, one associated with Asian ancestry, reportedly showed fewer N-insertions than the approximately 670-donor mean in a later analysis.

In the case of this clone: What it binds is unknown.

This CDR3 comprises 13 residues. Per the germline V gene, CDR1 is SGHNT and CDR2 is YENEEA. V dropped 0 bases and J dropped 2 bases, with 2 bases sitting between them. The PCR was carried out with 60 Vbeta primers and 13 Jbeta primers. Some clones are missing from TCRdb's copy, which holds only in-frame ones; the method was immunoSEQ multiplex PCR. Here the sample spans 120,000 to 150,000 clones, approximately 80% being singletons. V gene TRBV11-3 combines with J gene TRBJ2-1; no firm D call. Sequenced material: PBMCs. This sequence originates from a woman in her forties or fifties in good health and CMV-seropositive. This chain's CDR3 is CASSLDTYNEQFF. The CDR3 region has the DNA TGTGCCAGCAGCTTAGATACCTACAATGAGCAGTTCTTC.